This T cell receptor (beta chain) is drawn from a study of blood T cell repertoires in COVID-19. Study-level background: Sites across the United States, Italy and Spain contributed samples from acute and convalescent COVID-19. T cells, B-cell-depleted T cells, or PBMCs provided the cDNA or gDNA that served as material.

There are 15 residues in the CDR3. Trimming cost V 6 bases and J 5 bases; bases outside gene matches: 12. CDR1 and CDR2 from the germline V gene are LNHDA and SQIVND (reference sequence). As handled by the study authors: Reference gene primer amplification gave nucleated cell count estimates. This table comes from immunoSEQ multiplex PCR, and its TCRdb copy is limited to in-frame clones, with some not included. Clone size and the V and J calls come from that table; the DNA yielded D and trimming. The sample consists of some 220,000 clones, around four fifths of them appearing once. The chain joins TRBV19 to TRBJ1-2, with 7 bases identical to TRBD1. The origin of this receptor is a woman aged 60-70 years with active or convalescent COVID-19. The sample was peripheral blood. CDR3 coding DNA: TGTGCCAGTAGCAGCACAGGGGTACCACGGTATGGCTACACCTTC. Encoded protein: CASSSTGVPRYGYTF.